A selection of T cell receptor beta chains follows, all from one sample in a study of human T cells and chemical hapten exposure. MiXCR was run by TCRdb on the RACE reads, yielding one entry per CDR3 protein. Of 350,000 or so distinct CDR3 sequences in the sample, roughly 6.9% were seen once. The sample was whole blood, taken in connection with sensitization to the hapten diphenylcyclopropenone (DPC). These receptors were obtained from a woman aged 18-35 years with alopecia areata. Some clones in this sample may be carry-over from other donors' samples. Each CDR3 is given with its conserved first and last residue. The D gene is left open where the match is weak. A clone size is listed for some rows: how often the clone was seen (once, few, many), or a class if it is expanded.

j_call	d_call	clone_size	v_call	cdr3_nt	cdr3_aa
TRBJ2-3	.	many	TRBV7-9	TGTGCCAGCAGCCCCCAGGGAGCAGATACGCAGTATTTT	CASSPQGADTQYF
TRBJ2-7	.	many	TRBV7-8	TGTGCCAGCAGCTTAGGGGCAGCTTTTACCGAGCAGTACTTC	CASSLGAAFTEQYF
TRBJ1-5	TRBD1	few	TRBV7-9	TGTGCCAGCAGTAGGATCCCCGGGACAGGGGTGAATCAGCCCCAGCATTTT	CASSRIPGTGVNQPQHF
TRBJ2-1	.	many	TRBV12-3/TRBV12-4	TGTGCCAGCAGTGACTTTAGGGGTGAGCAGTTCTTC	CASSDFRGEQFF
TRBJ2-4	.	few	TRBV20-1	TGCAGTGCCCCCAATCTAGCCAAAAACATTCAGTACTTC	CSAPNLAKNIQYF
TRBJ2-6	.	many	TRBV15	TGTGCCACCAGCAACCTCAGGGAGATTAGCTCTGGGGCCAACGTCCTGACTTTC	CATSNLREISSGANVLTF
TRBJ2-1	TRBD2	many	TRBV7-9	TGTGCCAGCAGCCCTCTAGCGGGGGGCTACAATGAGCAGTTCTTC	CASSPLAGGYNEQFF
TRBJ2-7	.	.	TRBV4-2	TGTGCCAGCAGCCCAATGGGACGGACCTACGAGCAGTACTTC	CASSPMGRTYEQYF
TRBJ2-5	.	few	TRBV5-5	TGTGCCAGCAGCTTGTGGCAGACCCAAGAGACCCAGTACTTC	CASSLWQTQETQYF
TRBJ1-5	.	.	TRBV20-1	TGCAGTGCCAGATCGGAGACGGGGCAGCCCCAGCATTTT	CSARSETGQPQHF
TRBJ2-3	.	many	TRBV20-1	TGCAGTGCTACCCCAAACCCAGAGGTTACGCAGTATTTT	CSATPNPEVTQYF
TRBJ2-3	.	.	TRBV28	TGTGCCAGCAGTCTACCGCGAACAGACGGAGTTTTT	CASSLPRTDGVF
TRBJ2-7	.	few	TRBV6-2/TRBV6-3	TGTGCCAGCAGTTCCCGGGACCTCGCCTACGAGCAGTACTTC	CASSSRDLAYEQYF
TRBJ2-1	TRBD2	.	TRBV28	TGTGCCAGCAGTTCACGCGGGGGGGTCTACAATGAGCAGTTCTTC	CASSSRGGVYNEQFF
TRBJ2-2	.	many	TRBV2	TGTGCCAGCAGTGAATCTCCGACAGGCGGCGGGGAGCTGTTTTTT	CASSESPTGGGELFF
TRBJ2-1	.	once	TRBV4-3	TGCGCCAGCAGCCACAACGAGGGGGGACCCTCCAATGAGCAGTTCTTC	CASSHNEGGPSNEQFF
TRBJ2-7	.	few	TRBV4-3	TGCGCCAGCAGCCAAGGACTAGGCGGGTACGAGCAGTACTTC	CASSQGLGGYEQYF
TRBJ1-4	TRBD1	few	TRBV4-1	TGCGCCAGCAGCGGAGGCAGGGGGAGGTTCGCAACTAATGAAAAACTGTTTTTT	CASSGGRGRFATNEKLFF
TRBJ2-1	.	.	TRBV4-1	TGCGCCAGCAGCCAAGAAATCCAGAGCTCCTACAATGAGCAGTTCTTC	CASSQEIQSSYNEQFF
TRBJ2-1	.	.	TRBV4-2	TGTGCCAGCAGCCAAGGGGCGAGCGAGCCGCGCGGTGAGCAGTTCTTC	CASSQGASEPRGEQFF
TRBJ1-6	.	many	TRBV7-3	TGTGCCAGCAGCTTAAATTCCAACTCACCCCTCCACTTT	CASSLNSNSPLHF
TRBJ2-7	TRBD1	many	TRBV27	TGTGCCAGCAGTTCCCACTCAACTTGGACAGGATTAAATATGTACGAGCAGTACTTC	CASSSHSTWTGLNMYEQYF
TRBJ2-3	TRBD2	.	TRBV10-3	TGTGCCATCCGCGGGGGGGCAGGAGATACGCAGTATTTT	CAIRGGAGDTQYF
TRBJ2-7	.	many	TRBV6-1	TGTGCCAGCAGTGAAGTTACAGAGGACGAGCAGTACTTC	CASSEVTEDEQYF
TRBJ1-6	TRBD1	few	TRBV6-2/TRBV6-3	TGTGCCAGCAGTGCGTGGACAGGCAAATATGTGGCCCTCCACTTT	CASSAWTGKYVALHF
TRBJ2-3	TRBD2	many	TRBV7-6	TGTGCCAGCAGCTTCGCGGGGGGGCGAGGCACAGATACGCAGTATTTT	CASSFAGGRGTDTQYF
TRBJ2-3	.	.	TRBV6-5	TGTGCCAGCAGCCGACAGGTCAGCACAGATACGCAGTATTTT	CASSRQVSTDTQYF
TRBJ1-1	.	.	TRBV6-5	TGTGCCAGCAGTCTCGGGGGAGGGGGGCATAACACTGAAGCTTTCTTT	CASSLGGGGHNTEAFF
TRBJ2-1	.	.	TRBV6-2/TRBV6-3	TGTGCCAGCAGTTACCAGGGGTCGGAGCAGTTCTTC	CASSYQGSEQFF
TRBJ2-2	TRBD1	.	TRBV6-6	TGTGCCAGCACGGGACAGTTACAGAACACCGGGGAGCTGTTTTTT	CASTGQLQNTGELFF
TRBJ1-1	.	many	TRBV7-9	TGTGCCAGCAGCACTAGTAGGGAGTCGGCTTTCTTT	CASSTSRESAFF
TRBJ2-4	.	few	TRBV7-2	TGTGCCAGCAGAGGAGGAGGGGGAGACATTCAGTACTTC	CASRGGGGDIQYF
TRBJ1-1	.	few	TRBV6-5	TGTGCCAGCAGTTTGGGGTTGGCCACTGAAGCTTTCTTT	CASSLGLATEAFF
TRBJ1-1	.	.	TRBV10-3	TGTGCCATCGGGCAGGGCAACACTGAAGCTTTCTTT	CAIGQGNTEAFF
TRBJ1-1	TRBD1	.	TRBV25-1	TGTGCCAGCAGTGGGGACAGGGGGGGAGCTTTCTTT	CASSGDRGGAFF
TRBJ2-1	TRBD2	many	TRBV20-1	TGCAGTGCCGGACTAGCGGGGGGCGACTACAATGAGCAGTTCTTC	CSAGLAGGDYNEQFF
TRBJ1-6	.	.	TRBV6-5	TGTGCCAGCAGCAATAGACAGGTCTTAGGGTCACCCCTCCACTTT	CASSNRQVLGSPLHF
TRBJ1-5	.	.	TRBV11-2	TGTGCCAGCAGCTTTAACCTGGGCGGCAATCAGCCCCAGCATTTT	CASSFNLGGNQPQHF
TRBJ2-4	TRBD1	many	TRBV12-3/TRBV12-4	TGTGCCAGCAGTCCATTCCTTGGGACAGGGGGCCCGAGCATTCAGTACTTC	CASSPFLGTGGPSIQYF
TRBJ2-1	.	.	TRBV4-2	TGTGCCAGCAGCCAAGGTCGGGACAACAATGAGCAGTTCTTC	CASSQGRDNNEQFF
TRBJ2-5	.	few	TRBV5-5	TGTGCCAGCAGCTTGGCCCTGACCCAGTACTTC	CASSLALTQYF
TRBJ2-2	.	few	TRBV7-9	TGTGCCAGCAGCAGGGGCGCCCCGGACACCGGGGAGCTGTTTTTT	CASSRGAPDTGELFF
TRBJ1-1	TRBD1	.	TRBV12-5	TGTGCTAGTGGTGGACAGGGGGCCTCTGAAGCTTTCTTT	CASGGQGASEAFF
TRBJ1-4	TRBD1	few	TRBV6-2/TRBV6-3	TGTGCCAGCAGTCAGAGGAAACAGGGGCTCTACGCAACTAATGAAAAACTGTTTTTT	CASSQRKQGLYATNEKLFF
TRBJ2-7	.	few	TRBV7-9	TGTGCCAGCAGCTTATCAGGAGGCGGAAGCGAGCAGTACTTC	CASSLSGGGSEQYF
TRBJ2-1	TRBD2	many	TRBV20-1	TGCAGTGCTCGGGGGGGAAGGCGCGGTACATCCTACAATGAGCAGTTCTTC	CSARGGRRGTSYNEQFF
TRBJ1-5	.	many	TRBV6-2/TRBV6-3	TGTGCCAGCAGTTACTCGGAGGAAGCGGGTCAGCCCCAGCATTTT	CASSYSEEAGQPQHF
TRBJ1-1	.	few	TRBV7-9	TGTGCCAGCGTAATCCAAGCCTTGAACACTGAAGCTTTCTTT	CASVIQALNTEAFF
TRBJ2-1	TRBD1	few	TRBV18	TGTGCCGGCGGGACAGGGGGAAGTGAGCAGTTCTTC	CAGGTGGSEQFF
TRBJ2-3	TRBD2	.	TRBV7-2	TGTGCCAGCAGCCTGCACATGACTAGCCCGCGGTACACAGATACGCAGTATTTT	CASSLHMTSPRYTDTQYF
TRBJ1-5	.	few	TRBV7-9	TGTGCCAGCACCGACGTAGGTCAGCCCCAGCATTTT	CASTDVGQPQHF
TRBJ1-1	.	.	TRBV6-2/TRBV6-3	TGTGCCAGCAGTGACAGGAAGAGTTACACTGAAGCTTTCTTT	CASSDRKSYTEAFF
TRBJ1-3	.	few	TRBV12-5	TGTGCTTGGGGGGGTATCTCTGGAAACACCATATATTTT	CAWGGISGNTIYF